Following are 9 T cell receptor beta chains from one sample sequenced in a study of blood T cell repertoires in COVID-19. Profiled with immunoSEQ multiplex PCR; TCRdb holds only in-frame clones, not every one. The table lists more than 200,000 clones, approximately 87% of them singletons. Sample: peripheral blood. The receptor source for this set is a woman aged 70-85 years with active or convalescent COVID-19.

This clone was observed once. The chain employs TRBV3-1 (or the pseudogene TRBV3-2) and TRBJ1-5, with a tentative D call TRBD1 (6 bases). Germline lookup yields CDR1 LGHDT and CDR2 YNNKEL (reference sequence). The CDR3 totals 16 residues. Trimming stripped 4 bases from V and 0 bases from J, with 13 bases between. In DNA, the CDR3 is TGTGCCAGCAGCCTCGGGACACCCTATAGCAATCAGCCCCAGCATTTT. It encodes CASSLGTPYSNQPQHF.

This clone has more than one count but fewer than ten. This rearrangement joins TRBV7-2 to TRBJ2-7, with 9 bases identical to TRBD1. Germline lookup yields CDR1 SGHTA and CDR2 FQGNSA. The CDR3 spans 15 residues. With V trimmed by 4 bases and J by 2 bases, 6 bases remained unmatched. This chain's CDR3 is CASSWDGTGPYEQYF. In DNA form, the CDR3 reads TGTGCCAGCAGCTGGGACGGGACAGGGCCCTACGAGCAGTACTTC.

The CDR3 coding sequence is TGTGCCAGCAGCTTCAACAGGGCCGGGGAGCTGTTTTTT. It translates to CASSFNRAGELFF. J is TRBJ2-2 and V is TRBV7-2; D is possibly TRBD1 (6 bases). The CDR3 is 13 residues long. CDR1 and CDR2 (germline): SGHTA, FQGNSA. V was cut by 3 bases and J by 6 bases, with 8 bases left in between.

This clone showed up just once. This chain connects TRBV15 to TRBJ2-4; D is unresolved. The CDR3 contains 14 residues. V lost 5 bases and J 6 bases, leaving 14 bases between the germline ends. Per the germline V gene, CDR1 is LNHNV and CDR2 is YYDKDF (reference sequence). In DNA form, the CDR3 reads TGTGCCACCAGCTCCTTTACACAGTCAAACATTCAGTACTTC. It yields the protein CATSSFTQSNIQYF.

The J gene is TRBJ1-2, the V gene TRBV7-9, with 8 bases lining up with TRBD1. The V and J ends lost 3 bases and 4 bases, in that order; junction bases with no gene match: 4. In germline, CDR1 is SEHNR, CDR2 FQNEAQ (reference sequence). The CDR3 is 14 amino acids. DNA of the CDR3: TGTGCCAGCAGCTTGCCAGGGGGCTTCTATGGCTACACCTTC. This encodes CASSLPGGFYGYTF.

The chain employs TRBV19 and TRBJ1-3, with TRBD1 matching 7 bases. In germline, CDR1 is LNHDA, CDR2 SQIVND (reference sequence). CDR3 length: 14 amino acids. Trimming took 6 bases from V and 3 from J; bases not matched to a gene: 5. The DNA for the CDR3 is TGTGCCAGTAGGGACAGGCTGGTTGGAAACACCATATATTTT. Its protein is CASRDRLVGNTIYF.

This clone was found many times. The rearrangement joins TRBV7-9 to TRBJ2-3, with D hard to call. V lost 1 base and J 5 bases, leaving 7 bases between the germline ends. Per the germline V gene, CDR1 is SEHNR and CDR2 is FQNEAQ (reference sequence). This CDR3 has 13 amino acids. In DNA, the CDR3 is TGTGCCAGCAGCTTAGTAGCCCTAGATACGCAGTATTTT. Its translation: CASSLVALDTQYF.

This clone was detected only a few times. The V gene is TRBV4-2, the J gene TRBJ2-2; 9 bases are a match to TRBD2. V was pared by 4 bases and J by 6 bases, with 9 bases of the junction left unmatched. Germline assignment: CDR1 LGHNA and CDR2 YNFKEQ. The CDR3 runs to 16 residues. The CDR3 protein is CASSLNSGSTPGELFF. Written as DNA, the CDR3 is TGTGCCAGCAGCCTTAATAGCGGGAGTACCCCCGGGGAGCTGTTTTTT.

CDR3 loop: CASSSGQGNSPLHF. The CDR3 DNA sequence: TGTGCCAGCAGCTCCGGCCAGGGGAATTCACCCCTCCACTTT. The chain links TRBV13 to TRBJ1-6, with D possibly TRBD1 on 6 matching bases. Germline V CDR1 and CDR2: PRHDT, FYEKMQ (reference sequence). The CDR3 has 14 residues. Trimming pared 4 bases from V and 7 bases from J, leaving 11 bases between. The complete variable domain, with remaining parts taken from reference TRBV13 and TRBJ1-6, reads AAGVIQSPRHLIKEKRETATLKCYPIPRHDTVYWYQQGPGQDPQFLISFYEKMQSDKGSIPDRFSAQQFSDYHSELNMSSLELGDSALYFCASSSGQGNSPLHFGNGTRLTVT.